One and the same sample provided the 2 T cell receptor beta chains below, sequenced in a study of T-cell memory formation after mild COVID-19. One entry per CDR3 protein results from TCRdb running MiXCR on the 5' RACE reads. The sample holds 300,000 to 350,000 distinct CDR3 sequences, roughly a fifth seen once. The sequenced sample consisted of PBMCs or a T cell subset sorted from them (not recorded which). Receptors originate from a man younger than 30 who had mild COVID-19 (a few samples of this study predate the infection). Cell type and time point are not known.

This clonotype was counted only a few times. The chain carries TRBV7-9 and TRBJ2-2; 8 bases map to TRBD1. The V and J ends lost 0 bases and 4 bases, in that order; junction bases with no gene match: 1. Looked up from germline, CDR1 is SEHNR and CDR2 is FQNEAQ (reference sequence). This CDR3 spans 15 amino acids. The CDR3 sequence: CASSLAGTGTGELFF. The CDR3 DNA reads as TGTGCCAGCAGCTTAGCCGGGACAGGCACCGGGGAGCTGTTTTTT.

The chain links TRBV27 to TRBJ1-5, with D tentatively TRBD1 (6 bases). This CDR3 has 15 residues. Deletions cut 6 bases from V and 1 base from J, with 13 bases between. The germline V gene encodes CDR1 MNHEY and CDR2 SMNVEV (reference sequence). CDR3 sequence reads: CASRQGGWSNQPQHF. CDR3 nucleotide sequence: TGTGCCAGCAGACAAGGGGGTTGGAGCAATCAGCCCCAGCATTTT.